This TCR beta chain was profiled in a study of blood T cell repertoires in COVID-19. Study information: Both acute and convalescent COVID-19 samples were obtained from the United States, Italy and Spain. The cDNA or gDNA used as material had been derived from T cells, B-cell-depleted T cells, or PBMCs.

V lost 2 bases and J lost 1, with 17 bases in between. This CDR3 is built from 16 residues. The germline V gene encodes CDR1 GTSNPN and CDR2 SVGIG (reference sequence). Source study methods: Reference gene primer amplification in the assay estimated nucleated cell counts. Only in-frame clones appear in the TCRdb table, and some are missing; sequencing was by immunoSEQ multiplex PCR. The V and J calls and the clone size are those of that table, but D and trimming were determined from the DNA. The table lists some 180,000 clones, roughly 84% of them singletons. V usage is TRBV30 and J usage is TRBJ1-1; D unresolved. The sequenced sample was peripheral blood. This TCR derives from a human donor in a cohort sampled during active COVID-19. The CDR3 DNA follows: TGTGCCTGGAGTTCCAGAGTCTCCCGGGGGAACACTGAAGCTTTCTTT. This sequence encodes CAWSSRVSRGNTEAFF. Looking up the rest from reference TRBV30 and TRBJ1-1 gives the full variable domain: SQTIHQWPATLVQPVGSPLSLECTVEGTSNPNLYWYRQAAGRGLQLLFYSVGIGQISSEVPQNLSASRPQDRQFILSSKKLLLSDSGFYLCAWSSRVSRGNTEAFFGQGTRLTVV.